This TCR beta chain derives from a study of blood T cell repertoires in COVID-19 (dated by TCRdb to the early 2020s). The study in broad terms: Samples from collaborators originated in the United States, Italy and Spain and spanned both the acute and convalescent phases of COVID-19. Nearly every sample came with metadata listing a de-identified subject ID, COVID-19 status, age in years and sex. Samples were obtained from the ongoing ImmuneRACE study (first 160 participants) and from over 1,000 subjects provided by 6 global collaborators. The repertoires were made available in a free public database intended to serve as a resource for research on the immune response to SARS-CoV-2. Where available, HLA class I and class II types were obtained from metadata supplied by the sample provider rather than from assay-based typing. Subjects who had been exposed to COVID-19, were actively infected with it, or had recovered from it provided the deeply sampled blood TCRbeta repertoires that made up the dataset. The material from the prospective study consisted of cDNA or gDNA derived from T cells, B-cell-depleted T cells, or PBMCs. Findings and caveats that apply to the study as a whole: How much clinical and demographic metadata was included differed by source and by participant, and the metadata was provided uncurated.

The CDR3 runs 15 residues from the cysteine to the phenylalanine. The sequence is cut down to CDR3 DNA, 45 bases in frame from base 1. V is clipped by 4 bases and J by 2 bases, and the sequence between their germline boundaries is 14 bases long. CDR1 MGHDK and CDR2 SYGVNS were looked up in the germline V gene. As for this clone: What this receptor recognizes is not known. Base qualities are not recorded, but no much larger clone differs from it by a single base.

Collaborating institutions collected whole blood in K2EDTA tubes following their own protocols. For TCRbeta analysis, collaborator samples were shipped as frozen whole blood, as isolated PBMCs, or as DNA extracted from either sample type. TCRbeta CDR3 regions were amplified from genomic DNA using the immunoSEQ Assay, a bias-controlled multiplex PCR. In the source study's methods: The number of nucleated cells in each sample was estimated by amplification of reference gene primers within the assay. To quantify the absolute abundance of each unique TCRbeta CDR3 rearrangement, sequence reads were collapsed and filtered. For each sample, productive Simpson clonality was calculated by taking the square root of Simpson's diversity index across productive rearrangements. TCRdb mirrors the immuneACCESS table, restricted to in-frame sequences. Some clones are absent from its copies; in checked studies, under half trace to an unresolved V gene, and the reason for the others is unknown. The V and J calls and clone size are taken from that table; D and trimming were inferred from the DNA. For this sample the table gives fewer than 300,000 clones, of which around 83% were detected only once. 4.5% to 6.5% of the sample comes from the top ten.

The sequence was obtained from a man older than 75 with acute or convalescent COVID-19. The rearranged chain carries TRBV25-1 and TRBJ2-5; a weak D assignment points to TRBD2 (6 bases agree). Specimen: peripheral blood. At the DNA level, the sequence is TGTGCCAGCAGTGGGAGGGCCAGGACTCAAGAGACCCAGTACTTC. It codes for CASSGRARTQETQYF.